This T cell receptor (beta chain) was observed in a study of beta chain features in type 1 diabetes (dated by TCRdb to 2017 to 2018). Notes on the research overall: No differences in mean age, gender distribution, total cell number or subset yield were found between patients and healthy donors. The study compared TCRB repertoires of sorted circulating CD4+ T cell subsets between recently diagnosed type 1 diabetes patients and matched healthy donors. Regulatory and stem cell-like memory subsets were isolated from only 8 patients and about 8 healthy donors, whereas naive and central memory subsets came from all 30 or so donors. Across all samples, some 100,000,000 sorted cells were examined, and cell number per subset correlated strongly with RNA yield.

The entire amount of isolated RNA was reverse transcribed using the High Capacity cDNA Reverse Transcription Kit, so the sequenced TCRB transcripts were expressed ones. Deep immunoSEQ sequencing was performed on naive, central memory and regulatory T cell samples, with an average of roughly 3.5 million total reads per sample. Sorted cells were lysed in RLT buffer, and RNA was extracted using DNase-treated RNeasy Micro or Mini kits according to cell number. To prevent cross-contamination, every cell subset was processed on its own, while patient and healthy donor samples were processed together. Using the immunoSEQ multiplex PCR, TCRB sequences were amplified from cDNA into 87-bp fragments spanning the CDR3 region. Amplicons were sequenced on the Illumina HiSeq platform. As for the authors' bioinformatics: Synthetic template baselines were used to correct PCR bias computationally, reads within Hamming distance 2 were collapsed together, and singletons that could not be merged were discarded. Reads were aligned to IMGT to assign V, D and J genes, CDR3 length, and insertions or deletions at six rearrangement sites. Within each subset, clonotype counts were normalized to the number of sorted cells before true diversity and Gini coefficients were calculated with the tcR R package. The overlap coefficient, calculated on TCRB nucleotide sequences, was used to measure repertoire sharing. Out-of-frame TCRB sequences from naive cells were analyzed as a proxy for the pre-selection repertoire. In TCRdb, the immuneACCESS table is reduced to in-frame sequences with V and J assigned. These tables do not hold every clone; where another copy was compared, an unresolved V gene accounts for under half, and the others remain unexplained. The V and J calls and clone size are taken from that table; D and trimming were inferred from the DNA. Here the sample has more than 550,000 clones; roughly 13% occur a single time. The ten most abundant clones make up approximately 0.042% of the sample.

Overall study results and their limits: Naive, central memory and regulatory TCRB repertoires appeared to be more alike among patients than among healthy donors. PCR may preferentially amplify shorter templates, but because patient and control samples were amplified and corrected together, any resulting skew would affect both groups equally. At VDJ recombination sites, type 1 diabetes patients had fewer insertions and more deleted nucleotides, which implies abnormalities in thymic rearrangement. Because cDNA was sequenced instead of genomic DNA, activated cells with high expression could be over-represented, although the groups did not differ in activation or CD3 levels. Because the HLA sub-analyses included only small numbers of individuals, any influence of HLA type on TCRB rearrangement was left unresolved. Type 1 diabetes patients showed a moderate but significant shortening of TCRB CDR3 length in all four CD4+ subsets.

This clone was seen only a few times. The antigen this receptor binds is unknown. Base qualities are not at hand, and no much larger clone is one base apart. Each donor gave one peripheral blood draw, roughly 120 mL on average, collected into heparinised tubes. A BD FACSAria II was used to sort naive, central memory, regulatory and stem cell-like memory CD4+ T cells with a panel that included CD45RO, CCR7, CD25, CD127, CD95 and CD27. Purity was above 98% for every sorted population. PBMCs were isolated right away by Lymphoprep density gradient centrifugation and were stained directly, without culture. To minimize batch effects, samples were stained and sorted in pairs, one healthy donor with one patient per experiment. The CDR3 measures 15 amino acids from cysteine to phenylalanine. Only CDR3 DNA remains: 45 bases, in frame from the first base. From a lookup of the germline V gene, CDR1 and CDR2 are SGHAT and FQNNGV. At the junction V is shortened by 5 bases and J by 2 bases, with 15 bases in between.

Sequencing was carried out using naive CD4+ T cells from blood. The cell subset or site tag for this specimen amounts to: true naive CD4+ T cells. The TCR comes from a man in his late teens or twenties with type 1 diabetes. The sequence joins TRBV11-2 to TRBJ1-2; 6 matching bases give a weak D call of TRBD1. The DNA is TGTGCCAGCAGCAATCGGGGCAGGGGAAACTATGGCTACACCTTC. It encodes CASSNRGRGNYGYTF.